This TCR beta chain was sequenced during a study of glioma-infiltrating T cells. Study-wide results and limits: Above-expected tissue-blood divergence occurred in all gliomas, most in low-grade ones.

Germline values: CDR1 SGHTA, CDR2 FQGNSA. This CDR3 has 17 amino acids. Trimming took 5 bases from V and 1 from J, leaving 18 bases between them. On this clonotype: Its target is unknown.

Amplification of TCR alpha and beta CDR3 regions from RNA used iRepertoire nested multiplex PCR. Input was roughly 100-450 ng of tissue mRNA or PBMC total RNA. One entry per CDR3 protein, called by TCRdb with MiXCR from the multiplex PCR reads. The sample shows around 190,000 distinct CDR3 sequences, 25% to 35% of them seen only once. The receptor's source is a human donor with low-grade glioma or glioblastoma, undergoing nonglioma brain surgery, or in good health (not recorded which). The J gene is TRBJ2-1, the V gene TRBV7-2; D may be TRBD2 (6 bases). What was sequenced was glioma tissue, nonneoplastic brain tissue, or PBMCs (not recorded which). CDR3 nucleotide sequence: TGTGCCAGCAGCGCCCTAACCGGGACTCCTTCCTACAATGAGCAGTTCTTC. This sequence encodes CASSALTGTPSYNEQFF.